These 3 T cell receptor beta chains were sequenced from one sample in a study of T cell responses to AZD1222 COVID-19 vaccine. Only in-frame clones appear in the TCRdb table, and some are missing; sequencing was by immunoSEQ multiplex PCR. The sample shows 140,000 to 150,000 clones, nearly 95% of them seen only once. The source was peripheral blood, collected on day 0 of AZD1222 vaccination. Receptor source: an adult in good health.

The V gene is TRBV4-1, the J gene TRBJ2-2; tentative D call: TRBD2 (6 bases). V was shortened by 0 bases and J by 6 bases, with 11 bases between the two germline ends. This CDR3 comprises 15 residues. Germline lookup yields CDR1 MGHRA and CDR2 YSYEKL. The DNA for the CDR3 is TGCGCCAGCAGCCAAGAATTGTCGGGGGCCGGGGAGCTGTTTTTT. Protein product: CASSQELSGAGELFF.

The J gene is TRBJ1-5, the V gene TRBV19, with D possibly being TRBD1 (5 bases). The CDR3 consists of 13 residues. V lost 3 bases and J 7 bases, leaving 10 bases between the germline ends. Germline CDR1 LNHDA, CDR2 SQIVND (reference sequence). CDR3 in DNA: TGTGCCAGTAGTATGAACGGGGACCAGCCCCAGCATTTT. It is translated as CASSMNGDQPQHF. Together with reference TRBV19 and TRBJ1-5, the CDR3 gives the full variable domain: DGGITQSPKYLFRKEGQNVTLSCEQNLNHDAMYWYRQDPGQGLRLIYYSQIVNDFQKGDIAEGYSVSREKKESFPLTVTSAQKNPTAFYLCASSMNGDQPQHFGDGTRLSIL.

This chain uses TRBV7-9 with TRBJ2-4, with 8 bases that match TRBD2. Per germline, CDR1 SEHNR and CDR2 FQNEAQ (reference sequence). Trimming removed 3 bases from V and 9 bases from J; junction bases left unmatched: 7. The CDR3 covers 14 residues. This chain's CDR3 is CASSFERERGIQYF. CDR3 sequence (DNA): TGTGCCAGCAGCTTTGAGCGGGAGAGAGGCATTCAGTACTTC.